This record covers a single T cell receptor beta chain. What this receptor recognizes is not known. Base qualities are missing; no much larger clone stands one base away. The record originates from a study of blood T cell repertoires in COVID-19 (dated by TCRdb to 2018 to 2021). Some background on the complete study: The collaborator samples originated in the United States, Italy and Spain and spanned the acute and convalescent phases of COVID-19. The prospective study material was composed of cDNA or gDNA derived from T cells, B-cell-depleted T cells, or PBMCs. Subjects who had been exposed to COVID-19, were actively infected with it, or had recovered from it provided the deeply sampled blood TCRbeta repertoires that made up the dataset. The repertoires were made available in a free public database intended to serve as a resource for research on the immune response to SARS-CoV-2. Samples came from the ongoing ImmuneRACE study (first 160 participants) plus 1,254 subjects from 6 global collaborators. Nearly every sample came with metadata listing a de-identified subject ID, COVID-19 status, age in years and sex. Where available, HLA class I and class II types were obtained from metadata supplied by the sample provider rather than from assay-based typing.

The paper's findings and limits, for the study overall: The amount of clinical and demographic metadata varied by source and participant and was provided uncurated.

TCRbeta CDR3 regions were amplified from genomic DNA by means of the immunoSEQ Assay, a bias-controlled multiplex PCR. Turning to the authors' computational methods: Within the assay, amplification of reference gene primers was used to estimate how many nucleated cells each sample contained. To quantify the absolute abundance of each unique TCRbeta CDR3 rearrangement, sequence reads were collapsed and filtered. For each sample, productive Simpson clonality was calculated by taking the square root of Simpson's diversity index across productive rearrangements. What TCRdb holds here is the immuneACCESS table cut down to in-frame rearrangements. Part of the clones is not present; checked against another copy, under half of the missing clones reflect an unresolved V gene, and the others are unexplained. The V and J calls and clone size were taken over from that table, and D and trimming were inferred from the DNA. This sample is represented by some 310,000 clones; 89% of them were singletons. Around 9% of the sample goes to the ten largest clones.

In the prospective study, participants were about 18 to 90 years old, resided in 24 geographic areas of the United States, and were enrolled through a virtual design. In the prospective study, participants were assigned to cohorts based on the clinical history participants reported in a screening survey and a study questionnaire. Recovered participants in ImmuneRACE Cohort 3 were defined as having two consecutive negative NP/OP PCR tests, clearance from a healthcare professional, or resolution of symptoms. Each participant in the prospective study had whole blood, serum and a nasopharyngeal or oropharyngeal swab collected by mobile phlebotomists. Prospective study participants could optionally give additional blood draws and questionnaires over a roughly 2-month period. Before DNA extraction, prospective study blood samples were shipped either frozen or at room temperature. CDR1 MNHEY and CDR2 SVGAGI are derived from the germline V gene. V and J are truncated by 2 bases and 3 bases respectively, leaving an intervening sequence of 11 bases. Reading from cysteine to phenylalanine, the CDR3 counts 15 amino acids. Only the CDR3 DNA is retained, 45 bases long and in frame from the first base.

Sequenced input: PBMCs or T cells enriched from blood (not recorded which). The chain is assembled from TRBV6-5 and TRBJ2-1; the D gene is perhaps TRBD1, on 6 matching bases. This receptor was taken from a woman in her twenties or thirties who had recovered from COVID-19. The bases are TGTGCCAGCAGTTACCCCACAGGGATCTACAATGAGCAGTTCTTC. This is translated as CASSYPTGIYNEQFF.